This T cell receptor beta chain emerged from a study of T cells expressing NK-cell markers. TCRdb reprocessed the 5' RACE reads and keeps a single row for each CDR3 protein, giving no DNA. This sample lists some 500,000 distinct CDR3 sequences; its ten largest clones have more than 1.4%. Germline assignment: CDR1 LGHNA and CDR2 YNFKEQ. This CDR3 spans 17 amino acids. This clonotype was obtained from a woman between 50 and 59 years old in good health. The sample was blood T cells: a sorted CD56 or NKG2C T cell subset, CD4+ or CD8+ T cells, or bulk PBMC T cells (not recorded which). V usage is TRBV4-2 and J usage is TRBJ2-3; the TRBD2 assignment by TCRdb is unverifiable without DNA. CDR3 loop: CASSQEGMGGGTDTQYF.